The 9 T cell receptor beta chains below were found in one sample sequenced in a study of T cell responses to AZD1222 COVID-19 vaccine. Sequencing used immunoSEQ multiplex PCR; TCRdb keeps in-frame clones, though not all of them. The table shows around 210,000 clones, with roughly 94% occurring only once. The sequenced sample was peripheral blood, obtained 28 days after the second dose of the MenACWY control vaccine. The source of these receptors is an adult who received the MenACWY meningococcal vaccine as a control.

The chain employs TRBV27 and TRBJ2-3; D is perhaps TRBD2 (6 bases). CDR1 is MNHEY and CDR2 is SMNVEV in the germline V gene (reference sequence). The CDR3 spans 12 residues. Trimming pared 6 bases from V and 5 bases from J, leaving 9 bases between. The CDR3 is CASSLGGDTQYF. The DNA of the CDR3 is TGTGCCAGCAGCCTGGGGGGAGATACGCAGTATTTT.

The chain is built from TRBV5-6 and TRBJ1-1; the match to TRBD1 covers 8 bases. The CDR3 covers 14 residues. Germline trimming cut 5 bases from V and 3 bases from J; bases unmatched to any gene: 6. Germline-derived CDR1 and CDR2 are SGHDT and YYEEEE. CDR3: CASSHRGVYTEAFF. CDR3 coding DNA: TGTGCCAGCAGTCACAGGGGGGTCTACACTGAAGCTTTCTTT.

The rearrangement uses TRBV4-3 and TRBJ1-3, with a weak D call TRBD1 (5 bases). The CDR3 covers 19 residues. The V end was cut by 0 bases, the J end by 0 bases, with 18 bases between. Germline V gene lookup returns CDR1 LGHNA and CDR2 YSLEER. CDR3 protein: CASSQDIDRETTSGNTIYF. The CDR3 DNA follows: TGCGCCAGCAGCCAAGATATAGACAGAGAAACGACCTCTGGAAACACCATATATTTT.

The V call is TRBV10-3, the J call TRBJ1-1, with D possibly TRBD1 on 6 matching bases. Between the trimmed V and J ends, which lost 3 bases and 4 bases, there was a span of 15 bases. The CDR3 sequence is 15 residues long. Germline lookup yields CDR1 ENHRY and CDR2 SYGVKD. The CDR3, as DNA: TGTGCCATCAGTGATTCCGACAGGAGGCTCACTGAAGCTTTCTTT. Protein product: CAISDSDRRLTEAFF.

The chain carries TRBV6-2 or TRBV6-3 and TRBJ1-6; the match to TRBD1 covers 8 bases. CDR1 is MNHEY and CDR2 is SVGEGT in the germline V gene. Trimming at V came to 5 bases and at J to 9 bases, leaving 6 bases not matched to a gene. This CDR3 has 14 amino acids. The CDR3: CASSAGQDGSPLHF. CDR3 nucleotides: TGTGCCAGCAGTGCGGGACAGGACGGTTCACCCCTCCACTTT.

The chain carries TRBV6-5 and TRBJ2-7; no clear D. This CDR3 has 13 residues. Germline loops: CDR1 MNHEY, CDR2 SVGAGI. V was shortened by 0 bases and J by 7 bases, with 10 bases between the two germline ends. The CDR3 region has the DNA TGTGCCAGCAGTTACTCCATCAGCAGGGAGCAGTACTTC. This sequence encodes CASSYSISREQYF.

The chain employs TRBV2 and TRBJ2-1; 8 nucleotides align to TRBD2. The ends lost 3 bases at V and 10 bases at J; junction bases unmatched: 5. The CDR3 runs to 13 residues. The germline V gene encodes CDR1 SNHLY and CDR2 FYNNEI. The CDR3 loop reads CASSERIAGEQFF. DNA for the CDR3: TGTGCCAGCAGTGAGAGAATAGCGGGGGAGCAGTTCTTC.

The J gene is TRBJ2-5, the V gene TRBV27, with D perhaps TRBD1 (5 bases). Germline V CDR1 and CDR2: MNHEY, SMNVEV (reference sequence). The CDR3 is made up of 14 amino acids. Trimming removed 5 bases from V and 4 bases from J, with 14 bases in between. CDR3 loop: CASSGRGRGETQYF. CDR3 DNA sequence: TGTGCCAGCAGTGGTAGGGGAAGAGGAGAGACCCAGTACTTC.

The chain uses TRBV3-1 (or the pseudogene TRBV3-2) and TRBJ2-1; 14 nucleotides match TRBD2. The germline CDR1 and CDR2 sequences are LGHDT and YNNKEL (reference sequence). V lost 3 bases, J lost 0 bases, and 7 bases stayed unmatched. There are 19 residues in the CDR3. CDR3 nucleotides: TGTGCCAGCAGCCATTACGGGACTAGCGGGGGCAGCTCCTACAATGAGCAGTTCTTC. Amino acids: CASSHYGTSGGSSYNEQFF.